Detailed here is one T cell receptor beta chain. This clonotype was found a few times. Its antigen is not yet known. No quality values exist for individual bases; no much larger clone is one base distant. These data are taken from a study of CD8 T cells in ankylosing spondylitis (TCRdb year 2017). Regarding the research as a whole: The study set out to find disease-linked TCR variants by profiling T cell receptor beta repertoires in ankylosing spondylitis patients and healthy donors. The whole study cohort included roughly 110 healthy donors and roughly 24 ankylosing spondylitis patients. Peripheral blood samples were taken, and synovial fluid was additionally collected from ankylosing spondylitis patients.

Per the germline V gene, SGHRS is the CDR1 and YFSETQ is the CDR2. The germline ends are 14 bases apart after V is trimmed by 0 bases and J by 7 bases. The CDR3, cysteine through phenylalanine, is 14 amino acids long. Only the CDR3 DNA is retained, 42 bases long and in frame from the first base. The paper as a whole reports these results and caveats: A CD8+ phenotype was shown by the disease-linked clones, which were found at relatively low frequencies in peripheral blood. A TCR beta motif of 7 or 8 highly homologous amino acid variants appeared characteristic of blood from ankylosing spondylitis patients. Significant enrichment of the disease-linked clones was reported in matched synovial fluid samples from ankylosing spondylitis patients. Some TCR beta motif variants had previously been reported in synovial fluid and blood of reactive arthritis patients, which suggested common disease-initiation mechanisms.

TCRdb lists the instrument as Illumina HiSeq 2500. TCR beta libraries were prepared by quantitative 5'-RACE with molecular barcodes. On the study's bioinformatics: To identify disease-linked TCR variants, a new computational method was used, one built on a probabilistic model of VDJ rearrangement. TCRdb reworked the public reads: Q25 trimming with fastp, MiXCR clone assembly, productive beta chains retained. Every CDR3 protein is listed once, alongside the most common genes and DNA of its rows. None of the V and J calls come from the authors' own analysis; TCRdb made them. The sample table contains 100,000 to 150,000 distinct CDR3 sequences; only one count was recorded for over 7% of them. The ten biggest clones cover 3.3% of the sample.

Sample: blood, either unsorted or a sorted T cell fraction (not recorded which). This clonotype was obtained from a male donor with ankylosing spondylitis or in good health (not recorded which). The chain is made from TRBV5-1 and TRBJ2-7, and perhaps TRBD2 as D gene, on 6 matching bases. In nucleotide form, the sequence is TGCGCCAGCAGCTTGGCCGTGGCAGGGAGGGAGCAGTACTTC. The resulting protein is CASSLAVAGREQYF.